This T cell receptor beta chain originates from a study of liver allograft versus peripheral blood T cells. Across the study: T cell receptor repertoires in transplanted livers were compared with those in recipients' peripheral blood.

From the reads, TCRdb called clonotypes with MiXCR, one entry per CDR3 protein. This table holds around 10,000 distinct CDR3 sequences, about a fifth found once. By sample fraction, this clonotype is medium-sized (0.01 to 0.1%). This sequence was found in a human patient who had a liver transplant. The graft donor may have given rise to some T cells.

The CDR3 spells CAIRGQGGDNGYTF. In DNA form, the CDR3 reads TGTGCCATCAGGGGACAGGGAGGTGATAATGGCTACACCTTC. The chain employs TRBV10-3 and TRBJ1-2, with 9 bases matching TRBD1. The CDR3 has 14 amino acids. V trimming: 6 bases; J trimming: 6 bases; junction bases outside the gene matches: 8. Germline values: CDR1 ENHRY, CDR2 SYGVKD.